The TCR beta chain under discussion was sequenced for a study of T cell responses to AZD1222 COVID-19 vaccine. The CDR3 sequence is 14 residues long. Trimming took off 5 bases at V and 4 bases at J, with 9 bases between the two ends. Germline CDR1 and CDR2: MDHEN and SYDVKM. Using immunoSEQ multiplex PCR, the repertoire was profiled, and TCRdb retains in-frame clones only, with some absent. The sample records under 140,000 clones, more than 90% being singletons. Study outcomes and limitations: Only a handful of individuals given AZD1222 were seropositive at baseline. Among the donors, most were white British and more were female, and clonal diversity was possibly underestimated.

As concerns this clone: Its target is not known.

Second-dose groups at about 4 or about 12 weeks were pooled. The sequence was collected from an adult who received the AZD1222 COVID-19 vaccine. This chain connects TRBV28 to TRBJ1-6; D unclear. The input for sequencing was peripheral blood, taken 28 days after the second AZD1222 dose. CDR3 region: CASSPPGYNSPLHF. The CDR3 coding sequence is TGTGCCAGCAGTCCCCCGGGTTATAATTCACCCCTCCACTTT.